This paragraph reports one T cell receptor (beta chain). The data were produced by immunoSEQ multiplex PCR, yet TCRdb's version contains in-frame clones alone and is incomplete. Of more than 45,000 clones detected, 65% to 85% appear once; the ten largest clones hold under 0.65%. This entry is derived from a study of memory CD4+ T cells and cytomegalovirus serostatus. V gave up 0 bases and J gave up 2 bases, with 23 bases separating them. The CDR3 spans 20 residues. The sort gate was single viable CD3+CD4+CD8-CD45RO+ cells for memory CD4+ T cells. This TCR was recovered from an adult in good health and CMV-seronegative. The sample consisted of memory CD4+ T cells from blood. The genes are TRBV23-1 and TRBJ1-3, with TRBD1 as a possible D gene (5 bases). TRBV23-1 falls under the ORF class, with uncertain function. CDR3: CASSQSRLCGGVVAGNTIYF. CDR3 nucleotides: TGCGCCAGCAGTCAATCTAGGCTATGTGGGGGGGTAGTGGCTGGAAACACCATATATTTT.